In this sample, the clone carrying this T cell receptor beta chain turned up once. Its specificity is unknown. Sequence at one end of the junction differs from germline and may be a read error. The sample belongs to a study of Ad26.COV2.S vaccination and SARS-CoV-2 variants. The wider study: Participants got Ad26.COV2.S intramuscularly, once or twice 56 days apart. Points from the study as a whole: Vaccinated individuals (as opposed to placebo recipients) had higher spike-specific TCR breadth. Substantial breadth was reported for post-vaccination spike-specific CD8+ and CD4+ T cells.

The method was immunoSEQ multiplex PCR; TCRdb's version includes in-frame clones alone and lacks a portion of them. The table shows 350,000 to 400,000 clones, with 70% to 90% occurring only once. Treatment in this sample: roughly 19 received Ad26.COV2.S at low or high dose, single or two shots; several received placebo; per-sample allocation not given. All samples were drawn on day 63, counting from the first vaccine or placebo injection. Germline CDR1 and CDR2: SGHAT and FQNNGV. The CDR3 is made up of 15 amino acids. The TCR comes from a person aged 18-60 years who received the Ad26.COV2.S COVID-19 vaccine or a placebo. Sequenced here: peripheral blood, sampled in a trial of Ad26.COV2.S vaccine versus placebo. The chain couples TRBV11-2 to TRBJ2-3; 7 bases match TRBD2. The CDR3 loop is CASSSGLRSIDTQYF. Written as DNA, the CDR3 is TGTGCCAGCAGCTCGGGACTACGCAGCATAGATACGCAGTATTTT. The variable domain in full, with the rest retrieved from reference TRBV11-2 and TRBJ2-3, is EAGVAQSPRYKIIEKRQSVAFWCNPISGHATLYWYQQILGQGPKLLIQFQNNGVVDDSQLPKDRFSAERLKGVDSTLKIQPAKLEDSAVYLCASSSGLRSIDTQYFGPGTRLTVL.